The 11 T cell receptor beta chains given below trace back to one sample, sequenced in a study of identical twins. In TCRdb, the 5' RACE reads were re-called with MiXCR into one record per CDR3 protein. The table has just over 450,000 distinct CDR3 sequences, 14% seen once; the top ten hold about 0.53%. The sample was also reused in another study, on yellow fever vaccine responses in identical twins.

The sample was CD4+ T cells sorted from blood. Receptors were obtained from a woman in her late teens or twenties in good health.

The CDR3 region is CASLITSGGVGEQFF. CDR3 nucleotide sequence: TGTGCCAGCCTAATCACTAGCGGGGGTGTCGGTGAGCAGTTCTTC. This chain connects TRBV2 to TRBJ2-1, with 11 bases aligning to TRBD2. The CDR3 is made up of 15 amino acids. Germline CDR1 SNHLY, CDR2 FYNNEI. V dropped 8 bases and J dropped 9; count of bases not matched to a gene: 12.

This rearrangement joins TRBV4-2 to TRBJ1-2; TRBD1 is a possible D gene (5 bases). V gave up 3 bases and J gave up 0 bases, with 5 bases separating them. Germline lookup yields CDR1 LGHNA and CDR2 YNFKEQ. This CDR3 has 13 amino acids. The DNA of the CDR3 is TGTGCCAGCAGCCAGACAGCTAACTATGGCTACACCTTC. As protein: CASSQTANYGYTF.

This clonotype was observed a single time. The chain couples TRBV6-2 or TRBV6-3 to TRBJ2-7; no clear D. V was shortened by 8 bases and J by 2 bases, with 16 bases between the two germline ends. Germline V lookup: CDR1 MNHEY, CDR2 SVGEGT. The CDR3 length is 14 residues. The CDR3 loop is CASAWPGIAYEQYF. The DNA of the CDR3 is TGTGCCAGCGCCTGGCCTGGGATCGCCTACGAGCAGTACTTC.

The CDR3: CATSSPDNPEQYF. The CDR3 region has the DNA TGTGCCACCAGCAGCCCCGATAATCCTGAGCAGTACTTC. The rearrangement links TRBV15 to TRBJ2-7, with no clear D. CDR1 LNHNV and CDR2 YYDKDF come from the germline V gene (reference sequence). The CDR3 runs to 13 residues. V lost 3 bases and J 7 bases, leaving 13 bases between the germline ends.

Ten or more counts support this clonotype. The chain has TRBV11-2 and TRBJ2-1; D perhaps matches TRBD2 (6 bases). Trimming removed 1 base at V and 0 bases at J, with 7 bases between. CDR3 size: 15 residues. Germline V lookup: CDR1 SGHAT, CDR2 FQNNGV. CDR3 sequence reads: CASSLGSGSYNEQFF. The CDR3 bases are TGTGCCAGCAGCTTAGGTAGCGGCTCCTACAATGAGCAGTTCTTC.

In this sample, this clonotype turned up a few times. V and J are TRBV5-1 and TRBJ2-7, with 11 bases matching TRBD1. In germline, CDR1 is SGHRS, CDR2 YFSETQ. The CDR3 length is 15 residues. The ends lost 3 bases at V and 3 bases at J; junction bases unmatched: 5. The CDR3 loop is CASSSDGTGGYEQYF. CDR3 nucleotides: TGCGCCAGCAGCTCGGATGGGACAGGGGGCTACGAGCAGTACTTC. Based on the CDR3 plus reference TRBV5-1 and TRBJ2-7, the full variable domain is KAGVTQTPRYLIKTRGQQVTLSCSPISGHRSVSWYQQTPGQGLQFLFEYFSETQRNKGNFPGRFSGRQFSNSRSEMNVSTLELGDSALYLCASSSDGTGGYEQYFGPGTRLTVT.

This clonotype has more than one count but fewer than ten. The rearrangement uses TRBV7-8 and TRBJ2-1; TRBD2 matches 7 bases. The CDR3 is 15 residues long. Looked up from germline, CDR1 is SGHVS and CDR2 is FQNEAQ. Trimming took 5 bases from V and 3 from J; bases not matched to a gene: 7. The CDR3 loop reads CASSRGLADYNEQFF. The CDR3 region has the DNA TGTGCCAGCAGCCGCGGGCTAGCGGACTACAATGAGCAGTTCTTC. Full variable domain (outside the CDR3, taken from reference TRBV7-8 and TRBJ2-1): GAGVSQSPRYKVAKRGQDVALRCDPISGHVSLFWYQQALGQGPEFLTYFQNEAQLDKSGLPSDRFFAERPEGSVSTLKIQRTQQEDSAVYLCASSRGLADYNEQFFGPGTRLTVL.

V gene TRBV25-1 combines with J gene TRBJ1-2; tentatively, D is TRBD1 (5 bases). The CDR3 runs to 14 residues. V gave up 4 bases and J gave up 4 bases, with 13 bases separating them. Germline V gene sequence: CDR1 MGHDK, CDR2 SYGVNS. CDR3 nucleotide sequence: TGTGCCAGCAGTGTGGGGACTTCGGCCTATGGCTACACCTTC. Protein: CASSVGTSAYGYTF.

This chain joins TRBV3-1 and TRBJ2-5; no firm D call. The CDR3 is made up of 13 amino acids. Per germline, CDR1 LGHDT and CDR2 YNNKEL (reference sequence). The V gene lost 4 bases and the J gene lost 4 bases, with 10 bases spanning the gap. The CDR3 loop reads CASSPPGRETQYF. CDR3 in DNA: TGTGCCAGCAGCCCCCCCGGTCGAGAGACCCAGTACTTC.

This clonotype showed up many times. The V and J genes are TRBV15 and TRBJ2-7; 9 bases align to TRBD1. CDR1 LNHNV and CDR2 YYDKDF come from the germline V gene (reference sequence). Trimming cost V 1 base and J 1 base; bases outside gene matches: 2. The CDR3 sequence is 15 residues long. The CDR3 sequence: CATSRGGTGSYEQYF. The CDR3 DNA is TGTGCCACCAGCAGAGGAGGGACAGGGTCCTACGAGCAGTACTTC.

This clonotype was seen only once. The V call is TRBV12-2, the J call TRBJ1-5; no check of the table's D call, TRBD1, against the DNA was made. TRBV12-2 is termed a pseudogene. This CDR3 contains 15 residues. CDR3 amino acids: CASRDGTGQDQPQHF. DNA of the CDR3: TGTGCAAGTCGCGACGGGACAGGGCAAGATCAGCCCCAGCATTTT.